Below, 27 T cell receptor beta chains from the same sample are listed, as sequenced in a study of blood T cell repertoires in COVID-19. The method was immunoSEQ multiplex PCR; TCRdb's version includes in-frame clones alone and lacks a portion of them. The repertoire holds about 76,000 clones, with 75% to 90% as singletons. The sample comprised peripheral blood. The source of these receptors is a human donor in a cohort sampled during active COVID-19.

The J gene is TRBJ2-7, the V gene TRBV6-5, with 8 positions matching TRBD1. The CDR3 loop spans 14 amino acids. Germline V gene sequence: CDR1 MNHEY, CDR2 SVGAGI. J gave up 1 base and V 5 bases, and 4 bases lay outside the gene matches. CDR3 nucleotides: TGTGCCAGCAGTACTTACAGGGGGTCCTACGAGCAGTACTTC. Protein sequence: CASSTYRGSYEQYF.

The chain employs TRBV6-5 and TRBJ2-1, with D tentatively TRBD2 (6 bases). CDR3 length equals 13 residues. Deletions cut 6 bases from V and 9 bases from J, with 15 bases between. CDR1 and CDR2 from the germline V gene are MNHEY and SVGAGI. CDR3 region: CASRPTEGLEQFF. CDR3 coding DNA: TGTGCCAGCAGGCCCACGGAGGGACTTGAGCAGTTCTTC.

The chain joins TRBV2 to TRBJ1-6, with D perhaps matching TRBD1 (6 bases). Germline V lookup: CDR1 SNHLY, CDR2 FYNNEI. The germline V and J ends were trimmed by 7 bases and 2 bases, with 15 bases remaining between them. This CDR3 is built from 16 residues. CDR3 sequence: CASTLTGGTYNSPLHF. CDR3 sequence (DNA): TGTGCCAGCACTCTGACAGGAGGCACCTATAATTCACCCCTCCACTTT.

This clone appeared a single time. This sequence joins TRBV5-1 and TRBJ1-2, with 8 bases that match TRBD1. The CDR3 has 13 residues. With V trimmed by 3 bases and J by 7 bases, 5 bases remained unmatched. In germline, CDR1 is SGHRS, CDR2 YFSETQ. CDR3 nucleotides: TGCGCCAGCAGCTACAGGGGGGATGCTGGCTACACCTTC. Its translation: CASSYRGDAGYTF.

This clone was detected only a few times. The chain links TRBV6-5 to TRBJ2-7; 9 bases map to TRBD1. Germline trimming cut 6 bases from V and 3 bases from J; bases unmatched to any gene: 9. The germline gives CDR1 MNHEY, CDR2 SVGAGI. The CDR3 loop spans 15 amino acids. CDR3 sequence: CASRGTGPNFYEQYF. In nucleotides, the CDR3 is TGTGCCAGCAGGGGGACAGGGCCCAATTTCTACGAGCAGTACTTC.

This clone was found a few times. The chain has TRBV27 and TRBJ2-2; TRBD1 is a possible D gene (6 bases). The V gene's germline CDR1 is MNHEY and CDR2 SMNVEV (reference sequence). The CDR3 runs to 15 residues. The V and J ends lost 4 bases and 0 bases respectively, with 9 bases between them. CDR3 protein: CASSSQGANTGELFF. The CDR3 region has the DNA TGTGCCAGCAGTTCACAGGGTGCGAACACCGGGGAGCTGTTTTTT.

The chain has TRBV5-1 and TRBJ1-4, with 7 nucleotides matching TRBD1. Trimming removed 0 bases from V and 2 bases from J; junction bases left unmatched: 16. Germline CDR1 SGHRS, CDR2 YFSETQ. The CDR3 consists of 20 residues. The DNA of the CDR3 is TGCGCCAGCAGCTTGGAGTTACAGGGGAGCGGGTTAGTGACTAATGAAAAACTGTTTTTT. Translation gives CASSLELQGSGLVTNEKLFF.

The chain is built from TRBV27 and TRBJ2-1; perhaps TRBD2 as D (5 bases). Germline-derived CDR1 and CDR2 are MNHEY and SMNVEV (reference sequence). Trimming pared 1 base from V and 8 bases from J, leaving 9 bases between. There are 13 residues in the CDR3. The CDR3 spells CASSLFGSHEQFF. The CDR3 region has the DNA TGTGCCAGCAGTTTATTTGGGAGCCATGAGCAGTTCTTC.

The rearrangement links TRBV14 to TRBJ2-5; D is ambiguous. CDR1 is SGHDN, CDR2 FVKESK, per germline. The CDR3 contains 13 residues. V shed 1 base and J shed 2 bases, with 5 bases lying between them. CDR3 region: CASSQGTQETQYF. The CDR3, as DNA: TGTGCCAGCAGCCAAGGAACTCAAGAGACCCAGTACTTC.

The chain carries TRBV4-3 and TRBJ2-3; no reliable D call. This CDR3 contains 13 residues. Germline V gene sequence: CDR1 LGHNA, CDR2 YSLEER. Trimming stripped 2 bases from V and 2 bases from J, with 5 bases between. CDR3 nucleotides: TGCGCCAGCAGCCAAACATTCACAGATACGCAGTATTTT. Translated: CASSQTFTDTQYF.

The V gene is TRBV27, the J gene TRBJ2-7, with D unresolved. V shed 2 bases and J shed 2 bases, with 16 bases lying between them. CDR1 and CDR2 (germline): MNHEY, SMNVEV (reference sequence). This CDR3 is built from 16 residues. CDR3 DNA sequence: TGTGCCAGCAGTTTACAGGTCTCCTATACTCCCTACGAGCAGTACTTC. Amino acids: CASSLQVSYTPYEQYF.

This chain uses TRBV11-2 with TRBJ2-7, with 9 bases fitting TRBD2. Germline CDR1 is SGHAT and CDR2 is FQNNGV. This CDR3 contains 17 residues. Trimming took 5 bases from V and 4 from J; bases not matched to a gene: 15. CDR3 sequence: CASSDPDGLAGKYEQYF. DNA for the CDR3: TGTGCCAGCAGCGACCCCGACGGGCTAGCGGGAAAGTACGAGCAGTACTTC. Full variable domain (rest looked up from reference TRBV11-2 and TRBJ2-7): EAGVAQSPRYKIIEKRQSVAFWCNPISGHATLYWYQQILGQGPKLLIQFQNNGVVDDSQLPKDRFSAERLKGVDSTLKIQPAKLEDSAVYLCASSDPDGLAGKYEQYFGPGTRLTVT.

The CDR3 spells CASRKTGGGYTF. The CDR3 DNA sequence: TGTGCCAGCCGGAAGACAGGGGGCGGCTACACCTTC. V gene TRBV19 combines with J gene TRBJ1-2, with TRBD1 matching 10 bases. The CDR3 runs to 12 residues. Germline V lookup: CDR1 LNHDA, CDR2 SQIVND (reference sequence). The V gene end was trimmed by 9 bases and the J gene end by 8 bases; junction bases not matched to a gene: 6.

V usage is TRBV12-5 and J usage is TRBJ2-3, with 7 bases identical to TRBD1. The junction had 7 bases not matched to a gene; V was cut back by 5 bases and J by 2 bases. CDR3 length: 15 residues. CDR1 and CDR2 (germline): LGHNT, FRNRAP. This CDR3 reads CASGQTGSPTDTQYF. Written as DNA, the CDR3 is TGTGCTAGTGGTCAGACAGGGTCCCCCACAGATACGCAGTATTTT.

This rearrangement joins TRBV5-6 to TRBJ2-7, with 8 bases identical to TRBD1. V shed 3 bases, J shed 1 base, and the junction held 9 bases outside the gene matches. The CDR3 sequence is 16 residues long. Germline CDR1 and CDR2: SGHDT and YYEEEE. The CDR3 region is CASSSLRQGRSYEQYF. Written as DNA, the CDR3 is TGTGCCAGCAGCTCCCTTCGACAGGGGCGATCCTACGAGCAGTACTTC.

DNA of the CDR3: TGTGCCAGTACCCAAGGAGGGACAGGGAATGAAAAACTGTTTTTT. It yields the protein CASTQGGTGNEKLFF. The rearrangement links TRBV19 to TRBJ1-4, with 9 nucleotides matching TRBD1. V dropped 7 bases and J dropped 5; count of bases not matched to a gene: 8. The CDR3 extends over 15 amino acids. Germline values: CDR1 LNHDA, CDR2 SQIVND (reference sequence).

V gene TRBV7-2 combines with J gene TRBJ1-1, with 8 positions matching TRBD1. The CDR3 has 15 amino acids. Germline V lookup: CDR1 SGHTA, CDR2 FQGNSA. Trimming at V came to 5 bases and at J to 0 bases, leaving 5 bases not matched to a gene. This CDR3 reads CASSTQGALNTEAFF. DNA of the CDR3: TGTGCCAGCAGCACCCAGGGGGCGCTGAACACTGAAGCTTTCTTT.

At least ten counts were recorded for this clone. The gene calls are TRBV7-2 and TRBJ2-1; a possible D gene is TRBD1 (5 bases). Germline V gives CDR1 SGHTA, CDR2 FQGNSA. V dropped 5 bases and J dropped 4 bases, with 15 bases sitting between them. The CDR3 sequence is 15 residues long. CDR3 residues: CASSEGVGSYNEQFF. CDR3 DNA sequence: TGTGCCAGCAGCGAAGGGGTGGGTTCGTACAATGAGCAGTTCTTC.

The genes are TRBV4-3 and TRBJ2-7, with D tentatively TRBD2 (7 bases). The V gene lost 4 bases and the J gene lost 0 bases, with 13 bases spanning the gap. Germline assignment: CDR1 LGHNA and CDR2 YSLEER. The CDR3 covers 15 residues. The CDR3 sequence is CASSPGGGASYEQYF. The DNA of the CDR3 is TGCGCCAGCAGCCCGGGGGGCGGTGCCTCCTACGAGCAGTACTTC.

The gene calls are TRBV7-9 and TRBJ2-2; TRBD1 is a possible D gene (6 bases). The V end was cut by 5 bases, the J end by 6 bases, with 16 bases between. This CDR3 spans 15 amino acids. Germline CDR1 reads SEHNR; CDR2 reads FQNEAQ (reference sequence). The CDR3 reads CASSLRGSYSGELFF. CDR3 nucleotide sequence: TGTGCCAGCAGCCTTAGGGGGAGTTATTCCGGGGAGCTGTTTTTT. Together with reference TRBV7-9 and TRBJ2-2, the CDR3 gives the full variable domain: DTGVSQNPRHKITKRGQNVTFRCDPISEHNRLYWYRQTLGQGPEFLTYFQNEAQLEKSRLLSDRFSAERPKGSFSTLEIQRTEQGDSAMYLCASSLRGSYSGELFFGEGSRLTVL.

For the CDR3, the DNA is TGTGCCAGCAGCGTACAAGGACTAGAGGATACGCAGTATTTT. Protein: CASSVQGLEDTQYF. The rearrangement uses TRBV9 and TRBJ2-3, with 7 bases matching TRBD2. Losses at the gene ends were 1 base for V and 6 bases for J; bases not matched to a gene: 5. Germline V CDR1 and CDR2: SGDLS, YYNGEE. The CDR3 runs to 14 residues.

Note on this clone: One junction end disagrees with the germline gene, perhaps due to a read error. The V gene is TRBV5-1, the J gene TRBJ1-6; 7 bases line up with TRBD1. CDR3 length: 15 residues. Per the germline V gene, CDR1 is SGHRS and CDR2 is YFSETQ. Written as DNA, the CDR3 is TGCGCCAGCACCCCCCGGACAGGATATAATTCACCTCTCCACTTT. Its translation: CASTPRTGYNSPLHF.

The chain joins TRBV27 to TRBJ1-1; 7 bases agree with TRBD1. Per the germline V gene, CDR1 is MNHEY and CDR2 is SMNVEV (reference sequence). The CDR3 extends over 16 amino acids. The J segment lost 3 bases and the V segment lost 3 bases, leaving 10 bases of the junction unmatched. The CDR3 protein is CASSLWVDRLDTEAFF. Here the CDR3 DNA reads TGTGCCAGCAGTTTGTGGGTGGACAGGCTCGACACTGAAGCTTTCTTT.

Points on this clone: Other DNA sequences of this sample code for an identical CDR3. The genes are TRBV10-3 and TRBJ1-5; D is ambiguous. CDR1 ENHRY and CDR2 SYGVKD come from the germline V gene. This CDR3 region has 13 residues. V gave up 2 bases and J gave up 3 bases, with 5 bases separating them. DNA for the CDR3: TGTGCCATCAGTGAGACAGCCAATCAGCCCCAGCATTTT. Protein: CAISETANQPQHF.

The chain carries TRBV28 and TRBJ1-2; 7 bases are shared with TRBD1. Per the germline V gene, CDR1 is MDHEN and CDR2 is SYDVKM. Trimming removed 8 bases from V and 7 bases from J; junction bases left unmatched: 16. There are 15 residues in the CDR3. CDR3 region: CASYRGGRGNSGYTF. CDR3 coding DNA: TGTGCCAGCTACAGGGGAGGAAGGGGCAACAGTGGCTACACCTTC.

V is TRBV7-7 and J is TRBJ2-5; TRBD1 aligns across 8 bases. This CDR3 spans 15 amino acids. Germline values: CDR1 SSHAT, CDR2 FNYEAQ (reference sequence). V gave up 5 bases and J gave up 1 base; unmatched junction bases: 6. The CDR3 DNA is TGTGCCAGCAGCCCGACAGGGGTACTCCAAGAGACCCAGTACTTC. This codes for CASSPTGVLQETQYF.

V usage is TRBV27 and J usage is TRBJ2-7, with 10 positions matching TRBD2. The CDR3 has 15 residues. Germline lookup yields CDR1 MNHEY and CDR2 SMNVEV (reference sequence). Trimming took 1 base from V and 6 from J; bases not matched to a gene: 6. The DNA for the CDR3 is TGTGCCAGCAGTTTATACAGCGGGAGGGCCGTCGAGCAGTACTTC. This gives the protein CASSLYSGRAVEQYF.